This TCR beta chain comes out of a study of T cell responses to AZD1222 COVID-19 vaccine. Study context: Second doses were pooled across both intervals (about 4 or about 12 weeks).

Generated by immunoSEQ multiplex PCR, the TCRdb table keeps only in-frame clones and is missing some. This table has 180,000 or so clones, approximately 94% appearing once. Per the germline V gene, CDR1 is KGHDR and CDR2 is SFDVKD. The CDR3 covers 12 residues. Trimming shortened V by 7 bases and J by 5 bases, and 11 bases separated the two germline ends. As for this clone: Its antigen remains unidentified.

Study observations and caveats: Spike was spanned by vaccine-associated CD4 TCRs, with dominance at 160-218 and 743-854. Repertoires were obtained only post-peak T cell response.

The specimen comprised peripheral blood, sampled on day 0 of AZD1222 vaccination. The J gene is TRBJ2-7, the V gene TRBV24-1; D is possibly TRBD2 (5 bases). The receptor was isolated from an adult in good health. The CDR3: CATSLEGNEQYF. The CDR3 coding sequence is TGTGCCACCAGCCTAGAGGGCAACGAGCAGTACTTC.